The 25 T cell receptor beta chains in this list originate from one sample, sequenced in a study of T-cell memory formation after mild COVID-19. TCRdb itself ran the 5' RACE reads through MiXCR, one entry per CDR3 protein. This sample has around 370,000 distinct CDR3 sequences; 20% to 25% occur once, and the top ten carry around 13%. The sequenced material came from PBMCs or a T cell subset sorted from them (not recorded which). These receptors were taken from an adult woman who had mild COVID-19 (a few samples of this study predate the infection). Cell type and time point are not known.

The CDR3 coding sequence is TGTGCCAGCAGCCAAGAACAGGGAGGTGACTATGGCTACACCTTC. It codes for CASSQEQGGDYGYTF. The V and J genes are TRBV4-2 and TRBJ1-2; D is perhaps TRBD1 (6 bases). The CDR3 has 15 residues. CDR1 LGHNA and CDR2 YNFKEQ come from the germline V gene. The V and J ends lost 0 bases and 3 bases respectively, with 11 bases between them.

This clonotype was observed a handful of times. The genes are TRBV27 and TRBJ2-7; D ambiguous. Germline lookup yields CDR1 MNHEY and CDR2 SMNVEV (reference sequence). Trimming shortened V by 6 bases and J by 4 bases, and 16 bases separated the two germline ends. This CDR3 has 14 amino acids. Written as DNA, the CDR3 is TGTGCCAGCAGCCTCCGCTTTGGGTCGTACGAGCAGTACTTC. It specifies CASSLRFGSYEQYF.

This clonotype was observed a few times. J is TRBJ2-7 and V is TRBV7-2, with a weak D call TRBD1 (5 bases). From germline, CDR1 is SGHTA and CDR2 FQGNSA. V gave up 5 bases and J gave up 6 bases, with 14 bases separating them. The CDR3 covers 13 residues. CDR3 nucleotide sequence: TGTGCCAGCAGCAAACGACAGTCCGGCGAGCAGTACTTC. This codes for CASSKRQSGEQYF.

V gene TRBV7-9 combines with J gene TRBJ1-5; weak D call: TRBD1 (6 bases). The CDR3 is made up of 16 amino acids. Germline CDR1 SEHNR, CDR2 FQNEAQ (reference sequence). Between the trimmed V and J ends, which lost 5 bases and 0 bases, there was a span of 14 bases. This CDR3 reads CASSRSGQISNQPQHF. CDR3 sequence (DNA): TGTGCCAGCAGCCGATCCGGACAGATTAGCAATCAGCCCCAGCATTTT. Filled out from reference TRBV7-9 and TRBJ1-5, the complete variable domain reads DTGVSQNPRHKITKRGQNVTFRCDPISEHNRLYWYRQTLGQGPEFLTYFQNEAQLEKSRLLSDRFSAERPKGSFSTLEIQRTEQGDSAMYLCASSRSGQISNQPQHFGDGTRLSIL.

The chain is built from TRBV18 and TRBJ2-7, with D possibly TRBD1 on 6 matching bases. The CDR3 has 15 residues. V lost 2 bases and J lost 2, with 13 bases in between. Germline V gives CDR1 KGHSH, CDR2 LQKENI. The DNA of the CDR3 is TGTGCCAGCTCACCAGGGACATCGAAGACCTACGAGCAGTACTTC. Translated, it gives CASSPGTSKTYEQYF.

This clonotype was found many times. J is TRBJ2-7 and V is TRBV10-3; 8 bases are shared with TRBD1. The ends lost 4 bases at V and 3 bases at J; junction bases unmatched: 8. The germline V gene has CDR1 ENHRY and CDR2 SYGVKD. The CDR3 loop spans 15 amino acids. Here the CDR3 reads CAISGGDRHNYEQYF. Written as DNA, the CDR3 is TGTGCCATCAGTGGGGGGGACAGGCATAACTACGAGCAGTACTTC.

This clonotype was picked up a small number of times. The chain joins TRBV4-2 to TRBJ2-1, with D possibly called TRBD1 or TRBD2 (5 bases each). Germline V gives CDR1 LGHNA, CDR2 YNFKEQ. The CDR3 has 14 amino acids. Trimming cost V 3 bases and J 6 bases, with 12 bases left between them. This CDR3 reads CASSQGVGGNEQFF. In DNA form, the CDR3 reads TGTGCCAGCAGCCAGGGGGTGGGCGGCAATGAGCAGTTCTTC.

This clonotype came up a few times. V and J are TRBV12-3 or TRBV12-4 and TRBJ2-1; 8 bases fit TRBD1. V was pared by 2 bases and J by 5 bases, with 5 bases of the junction left unmatched. The CDR3 contains 15 residues. The CDR3 is CASSLQGAFDNEQFF. Here the CDR3 DNA reads TGTGCCAGCAGTTTACAGGGGGCCTTCGACAATGAGCAGTTCTTC.

V gene TRBV7-3 combines with J gene TRBJ1-2, with D tentatively TRBD1 (5 bases). The CDR3 sequence is 16 residues long. CDR1 is SGHTA, CDR2 FQGTGA, per germline. Trimming took off 4 bases at V and 0 bases at J, with 15 bases between the two ends. The DNA of the CDR3 is TGTGCCAGCAGCTCAAAACCCGGGACCGCTAACTATGGCTACACCTTC. This translates into CASSSKPGTANYGYTF.

The genes are TRBV7-2 and TRBJ2-1; no firm D call. Germline V gene sequence: CDR1 SGHTA, CDR2 FQGNSA. The CDR3 extends over 14 amino acids. Trimming took 4 bases from V and 4 from J, leaving 11 bases between them. The DNA of the CDR3 is TGTGCCAGCAGCTCATTCGGGTCTTACAATGAGCAGTTCTTC. Translated: CASSSFGSYNEQFF.

The V gene is TRBV6-6, the J gene TRBJ2-7; D is undetermined. Germline values: CDR1 MNHNY, CDR2 SVGAGI (reference sequence). This CDR3 comprises 10 residues. V dropped 7 bases and J dropped 3 bases, with 4 bases sitting between them. CDR3 region: CASKDYEQYF. In DNA form, the CDR3 reads TGTGCCAGCAAGGACTACGAGCAGTACTTC.

Written as DNA, the CDR3 is TGTGCCACCAGTGACCCCGGACAGGCGGGAGATACGCAGTATTTT. It yields the protein CATSDPGQAGDTQYF. The genes are TRBV24-1 and TRBJ2-3, with 7 bases matching TRBD1. Per germline, CDR1 KGHDR and CDR2 SFDVKD. The CDR3 sequence is 15 residues long. V trimming: 4 bases; J trimming: 5 bases; junction bases outside the gene matches: 8.

J is TRBJ2-2 and V is TRBV12-3 or TRBV12-4; tentative D call: TRBD2 (5 bases). CDR3 length: 13 amino acids. V lost 3 bases, J lost 4 bases, and 6 bases lay in between. The CDR3: CASSFRGTGELFF. The DNA of the CDR3 is TGTGCCAGCAGTTTTCGGGGCACCGGGGAGCTGTTTTTT.

The chain is built from TRBV27 and TRBJ2-3; D is perhaps TRBD1 or TRBD2 (5 bases each). Trimming cost V 7 bases and J 2 bases, with 13 bases left between them. CDR3 length: 14 residues. In germline, CDR1 is MNHEY, CDR2 SMNVEV (reference sequence). The CDR3 region has the DNA TGTGCCAGCACCGGGGCCTCTTTCACAGATACGCAGTATTTT. Translation: CASTGASFTDTQYF.

The sample holds one count of this clonotype. The gene calls are TRBV20-1 and TRBJ1-3, with TRBD1 as a possible D gene (5 bases). The V end was cut by 5 bases, the J end by 0 bases, with 14 bases between. Germline V gene lookup returns CDR1 DFQATT and CDR2 SNEGSKA (reference sequence). The CDR3 is 15 amino acids. The CDR3 nucleotides are TGCAGTGCTGGCCGGGGCGGCAGCTCTGGAAACACCATATATTTT. Encoded protein: CSAGRGGSSGNTIYF.

This clonotype was detected only once. This chain uses TRBV18 with TRBJ2-3; possibly TRBD2 for D (7 bases). This CDR3 comprises 16 residues. The germline V gene encodes CDR1 KGHSH and CDR2 LQKENI. V dropped 1 base and J dropped 0 bases, with 11 bases sitting between them. CDR3 bases: TGTGCCAGCTCACCACAAGAGGGGGGGAGCACAGATACGCAGTATTTT. Protein: CASSPQEGGSTDTQYF.

This chain connects TRBV10-3 to TRBJ1-1; no clear D gene. V shed 2 bases and J shed 4 bases, with 20 bases lying between them. Germline V CDR1 and CDR2: ENHRY, SYGVKD. This CDR3 comprises 17 residues. CDR3 DNA: TGTGCCATCAGTGAGATGGGCAGTTGGGATCGGGGCACTGAAGCTTTCTTT. This sequence encodes CAISEMGSWDRGTEAFF.

This chain links TRBV5-5 with TRBJ1-1, with D maybe TRBD1 (5 bases). CDR1 is SGHKS, CDR2 YYEKEE, per germline (reference sequence). V gave up 4 bases and J gave up 4 bases, with 20 bases separating them. The CDR3 length is 16 residues. The CDR3 region is CASSQAGTVGFTEAFF. CDR3 DNA: TGTGCCAGCAGCCAAGCCGGGACGGTGGGGTTCACTGAAGCTTTCTTT.

This clonotype has just one count. The V call is TRBV7-3, the J call TRBJ2-6, with a tentative D call TRBD1 (5 bases). Trimming left V 5 bases short and J 0 bases short, with 8 bases between. Germline loops: CDR1 SGHTA, CDR2 FQGTGA. The CDR3 totals 15 residues. CDR3 residues: CASSRQISGANVLTF. In DNA, the CDR3 is TGTGCCAGCAGCCGACAGATCTCTGGGGCCAACGTCCTGACTTTC.

A few counts support this clonotype. The chain couples TRBV4-2 to TRBJ1-2; D uncertain. The CDR3 runs to 12 residues. Germline CDR1 LGHNA, CDR2 YNFKEQ. V was trimmed by 1 base and J by 8 bases, leaving 8 bases between them. The CDR3 coding sequence is TGTGCCAGCAGCCAAGGACCCGGGGGCTACACCTTC. It is translated as CASSQGPGGYTF.

The rearrangement joins TRBV19 to TRBJ1-1; tentatively, D is TRBD1 (6 bases). Trimming took 10 bases from V and 3 from J, leaving 21 bases between them. The CDR3 covers 15 residues. CDR1 LNHDA and CDR2 SQIVND come from the germline V gene (reference sequence). CDR3 DNA sequence: TGTGCCACATCTTTATTGGGGGCGCGGGACACTGAAGCTTTCTTT. This translates into CATSLLGARDTEAFF.

The chain is built from TRBV2 and TRBJ2-5, with 9 bases matching TRBD2. The V segment lost 2 bases and the J segment 5 bases; nucleotides outside the gene matches: 6. Germline lookup yields CDR1 SNHLY and CDR2 FYNNEI. The CDR3 is made up of 15 amino acids. The CDR3 nucleotides are TGTGCCAGCAGTGAACTGGCGGGAGGGCCTGAGACCCAGTACTTC. The encoded protein is CASSELAGGPETQYF.

The V and J genes are TRBV4-1 and TRBJ2-7; tentative D call: TRBD2 (6 bases). V was shortened by 2 bases and J by 0 bases, with 14 bases between the two germline ends. This CDR3 contains 16 residues. Germline CDR1 reads MGHRA; CDR2 reads YSYEKL. DNA of the CDR3: TGCGCCAGCAGCCAACCTACATGGGGAGGCTCCTACGAGCAGTACTTC. Protein sequence: CASSQPTWGGSYEQYF.

This clonotype occurred a few times. The chain uses TRBV27 and TRBJ1-6; possibly TRBD1 for D (6 bases). Germline CDR1 reads MNHEY; CDR2 reads SMNVEV (reference sequence). The CDR3 consists of 16 residues. V lost 5 bases to trimming and J lost 7 bases, with 18 bases between them. The CDR3 here is CASSLMTDRINSPLHF. The CDR3 DNA is TGTGCCAGCAGTCTCATGACAGACAGGATAAATTCACCCCTCCACTTT.

This chain joins TRBV3-1 and TRBJ1-2, with D possibly TRBD1 on 5 matching bases. Trimming cost V 0 bases and J 8 bases, with 10 bases left between them. Germline CDR1 is LGHDT and CDR2 is YNNKEL (reference sequence). CDR3 length: 13 residues. CDR3 in DNA: TGTGCCAGCAGCCAAGAACGGGGACGGGGCTACACCTTC. Amino acid sequence: CASSQERGRGYTF.